The table lists the clone carrying this T cell receptor (beta chain) with many counts. The antigen is undetermined. The CDR3 extends 3 residues past the end of the read, so its final part is completed from the germline J gene. This entry is derived from a study of T cell clonality in common variable immunodeficiency. CDR1 is KGHDR and CDR2 is SFDVKD in the germline V gene. The CDR3 covers 14 residues. V gave up 3 bases and J gave up 1 base, with 8 bases separating them. Overall study findings and caveats: Shared TCRbeta clones were fewer between CVID subjects than controls. CVID patient heterogeneity limited repertoire-clinical complication correlations. Reportedly, TCR beta sequences from common variable immunodeficiency showed fewer deletions and N-nucleotide insertions. T cell subpopulation sequencing would be needed to explain CVID clonality.

Produced via immunoSEQ multiplex PCR; TCRdb's table is partial and in-frame only. There are over 30,000 clones in the sample, none observed a single time. What was sequenced was peripheral blood mononuclear cells. The rearrangement links TRBV24-1 to TRBJ2-5; D unresolved. The clonotype comes from a person between 18 and 75 years old in good health. CDR3: CATSDKGAQETQYF. The covered CDR3 bases are TGTGCCACCAGTGATAAGGGTGCCCAAGAGACC.